In its sample, the clone carrying this TCR beta chain was seen once. The CDR3 contains 13 residues. V lost 3 bases to trimming and J lost 6 bases, with 12 bases between them. Germline values: CDR1 SGHTA, CDR2 FQGTGA. The sample is drawn from a study of blood T cell repertoires in COVID-19. Across the study: Both acute and convalescent COVID-19 samples were obtained from the United States, Italy and Spain. Sample material is recorded as cDNA or gDNA derived from T cells, B-cell-depleted T cells, or PBMCs.

Seattle's enrolled individuals joined amid active infection and were then monitored longitudinally. Authors' methods: Scientists estimated how many nucleated cells there were by amplifying reference gene primers. Measured with immunoSEQ multiplex PCR; TCRdb has only the in-frame clones, and not every one. The V and J calls and clone size were taken over from that table, and D and trimming were inferred from the DNA. The sample holds some 290,000 clones; about 90% are singletons and the top ten take around 12%. The rearrangement joins TRBV7-3 to TRBJ2-7; tentatively, D is TRBD2 (6 bases). The receptor was isolated from a woman younger than 45 with COVID-19, enrolled during active disease. Material for sequencing was peripheral blood. Here the CDR3 reads CASSFFQGGEQYF. CDR3 nucleotide sequence: TGTGCCAGCAGCTTCTTCCAGGGAGGCGAGCAGTACTTC.